One and the same sample provided the 4 T cell receptor beta chains below, sequenced in a study of T cells in Graves' hyperthyroidism and ophthalmopathy. RNA transcripts yielded amplified TCR beta CDR3 regions. The TCR CDR3 first-round RT-PCR relied on the HTBI primer set. TCRdb re-derived calls from the multiplex PCR reads in MiXCR, one entry per CDR3 protein. This table holds roughly 660,000 distinct CDR3 sequences, about 18% found once. Sequenced: blood. These receptors came from a man between 45 and 60 years old with Graves' hyperthyroidism.

This clonotype was counted many times. The CDR3 is CASSYRVHNSPLHF. The DNA for the CDR3 is TGTGCCAGCAGCTACAGGGTACATAATTCACCCCTCCACTTT. The chain carries TRBV12-3 or TRBV12-4 and TRBJ1-6, with D perhaps matching TRBD1 (6 bases). The CDR3 sequence is 14 residues long. V was shortened by 6 bases and J by 5 bases, with 11 bases between the two germline ends.

The rearrangement joins TRBV29-1 to TRBJ1-3; D is ambiguous. V was shortened by 3 bases and J by 2 bases, with 11 bases between the two germline ends. The CDR3 loop spans 14 amino acids. The germline V gene encodes CDR1 SQVTM and CDR2 ANQGSEA. As DNA, the CDR3 is TGCAGCGTTGATCGTGGACTGGCTGGAAACACCATATATTTT. Protein: CSVDRGLAGNTIYF.

There are a few counts of this clonotype. This chain links TRBV19 with TRBJ2-1; TRBD2 matches 12 bases. Per germline, CDR1 LNHDA and CDR2 SQIVND (reference sequence). The CDR3 length is 17 residues. The ends lost 1 base at V and 9 bases at J; junction bases unmatched: 10. The CDR3 DNA sequence: TGTGCCAGTAGTATAGCCCCAGGACTAGCGGGGCTCGGTGAGCAGTTCTTC. Encoded protein: CASSIAPGLAGLGEQFF.

As concerns this clonotype: A read error may explain this, as a much larger clone is one base away. The V call is TRBV27, the J call TRBJ2-7; 12 nucleotides align to TRBD2. TRBJ2-1 explains the end of the DNA better; the J call may be wrong. Germline V gives CDR1 MNHEY, CDR2 SMNVEV (reference sequence). The CDR3 loop spans 16 amino acids. CDR3 coding DNA: TGTGCCAGCAGTCCCATACGACTAGCGGGAGTCCACGAGCAGTTCTTC. It yields the protein CASSPIRLAGVHEQFF.